The T cell receptor (beta chain) described here comes from a study of vaccination effects on CD4 cells after COVID-19. V lost 0 bases, J lost 5 bases, and 15 bases lay in between. Germline CDR1 SGHDN, CDR2 FVKESK. CDR3 size: 16 residues. With respect to this clone: Its cognate antigen is unknown.

Study results and limitations: Missing from the study were early post-infection timepoints, and its convalescent patients were few.

Antigen-specific CD4+ T cell clonotypes were called by their expansion after viral peptide-pool culture in ViraFEST. Following culture for 9 to 11 days, CD4+ T cells were isolated. Participants were given two doses of BNT162b2 or mRNA-1273 vaccine. Each vaccine recipient was nucleocapsid antibody negative and had no prior SARS-CoV-2 infection. Researchers reported culturing 2 million to 2.5 million PBMC in each well, adding 8 to 10 IU/ml IL-2 and around 10 ug/ml peptides. IL-2 medium supplanted half the medium on days 3 and 7. Using immunoSEQ multiplex PCR, the repertoire was profiled, and TCRdb retains in-frame clones only, with some absent. The sample lists tens of thousands of clones, about 80% seen once, with approximately 1.2% in the top ten.

This TCR came from a human donor who received a COVID-19 vaccine. The V call is TRBV14, the J call TRBJ2-3; TRBD2 is a possible D gene (5 bases). The sequenced sample was CD4+ T cells from PBMCs cultured with HCoV-229E spike peptides, obtained after COVID-19 vaccination. The CDR3 loop reads CASSQDQGAAGDTQYF. The CDR3 region has the DNA TGTGCCAGCAGCCAAGATCAAGGAGCGGCGGGAGATACGCAGTATTTT.